This T cell receptor (beta chain) appears in the sequencing data of a study of control samples from healthy donors and cancer patients. Looked up from germline, CDR1 is SNHLY and CDR2 is FYNNEI. Deletions cut 1 base from V and 15 bases from J, with 19 bases between. The CDR3 sequence is 14 residues long. The table came from immunoSEQ multiplex PCR; TCRdb's copy has only in-frame clones and leaves some out. Altogether around 95,000 clones are present, roughly 87% being singletons, with the ten largest covering about a sixth. This clone appeared a few times. The gene calls are TRBV2 and TRBJ2-1, with a possible D match to TRBD2 (6 bases). This sequence originates from a woman aged 45-65 years in good health. The sample taken for sequencing was blood. The CDR3 spells CASSEVSSGGDRFF. The CDR3 coding sequence is TGTGCCAGCAGTGAAGTGAGTAGCGGAGGGGACCGGTTCTTC.